The 5 T cell receptor beta chains listed next were all sequenced from one sample in a study of neoadjuvant nivolumab and ipilimumab in lung cancer. Measured with immunoSEQ multiplex PCR; TCRdb has only the in-frame clones, and not every one. The sample has about 3,900 clones; over 70% are singletons. Source: peripheral blood, taken after neoadjuvant nivolumab, alone or with ipilimumab, at or shortly before surgery. Every receptor here comes from an adult with non-small cell lung cancer.

This clone turned up a few times. The chain joins TRBV19 to TRBJ2-1; the D gene is possibly TRBD2 (6 bases). The CDR3 is made up of 13 amino acids. The ends were cut back, 4 bases at V and 4 bases at J, with 8 bases in the middle. CDR1 and CDR2 from the germline V gene are LNHDA and SQIVND (reference sequence). CDR3 sequence: CASSKRAYNEQFF. The DNA for the CDR3 is TGTGCCAGTAGTAAGCGGGCATACAATGAGCAGTTCTTC. The variable domain in full, completed from reference TRBV19 and TRBJ2-1, reads DGGITQSPKYLFRKEGQNVTLSCEQNLNHDAMYWYRQDPGQGLRLIYYSQIVNDFQKGDIAEGYSVSREKKESFPLTVTSAQKNPTAFYLCASSKRAYNEQFFGPGTRLTVL.

The J gene is TRBJ1-1, the V gene TRBV5-1; the match to TRBD1 covers 7 bases. The V and J ends lost 0 bases and 4 bases, in that order; junction bases with no gene match: 3. Germline V gene sequence: CDR1 SGHRS, CDR2 YFSETQ. This CDR3 contains 14 residues. CDR3 in amino acids: CASSLGQGVTEAFF. The CDR3 DNA reads TGCGCCAGCAGCTTGGGACAGGGAGTCACTGAAGCTTTCTTT.

The chain employs TRBV9 and TRBJ2-2; D ambiguous. The germline V and J ends were trimmed by 0 bases and 1 base, with 7 bases remaining between them. This CDR3 is 15 amino acids long. From germline, CDR1 is SGDLS and CDR2 YYNGEE. CDR3 DNA: TGTGCCAGCAGCGTAGTCGATGTGAACACCGGGGAGCTGTTTTTT. Protein sequence: CASSVVDVNTGELFF.

This clone was found once. CDR3: CAWSSRLGETQYF. CDR3 nucleotides: TGTGCCTGGAGTAGCAGGTTGGGAGAGACCCAGTACTTC. The rearrangement uses TRBV30 and TRBJ2-5; D is unresolved. The CDR3 has 13 residues. CDR1 and CDR2 (germline): GTSNPN, SVGIG (reference sequence). The V end was cut by 2 bases, the J end by 4 bases, with 11 bases between.

This clone was detected only once. The chain uses TRBV5-4 and TRBJ2-7, with 9 bases aligning to TRBD1. Germline values: CDR1 SGHNT, CDR2 YYREEE (reference sequence). The CDR3 sequence is 15 residues long. Trimming removed 5 bases from V and 7 bases from J; junction bases left unmatched: 13. The DNA of the CDR3 is TGTGCCAGCAGACGGGACAGGGTGTCGTCTGAGGAGCAGTACTTC. Its translation is CASRRDRVSSEEQYF.